A selection of T cell receptor beta chains follows, all from one sample in a study of human T cells and chemical hapten exposure. TCRdb independently ran MiXCR on the RACE reads; one entry per CDR3 protein. The repertoire holds 96,000 or so distinct CDR3 sequences, with about 9.3% as singletons. Sequencing was performed on whole blood, taken in connection with sensitization to the hapten diphenylcyclopropenone (DPC). The receptors were sampled from a middle-aged woman with alopecia areata. Some clones in this sample may be carry-over from other donors' samples. Both conserved end residues are part of each CDR3. D genes are given only for firm matches. Clone size is not always given. Where it is, it says once, few, many or a class for expanded clones.

clone_size j_call v_call d_call cdr3_length cdr3_nt cdr3_aa
few TRBJ1-2 TRBV12-3/TRBV12-4 - 13 TGTGCCAGCAGTTTTCAGACGAACTATGGCTACACCTTC CASSFQTNYGYTF
many TRBJ1-1 TRBV7-2 TRBD1 17 TGTGCCAGCAGCTTCGGACAGGGGCTCCCGGGACTCACTGAAGCTTTCTTT CASSFGQGLPGLTEAFF
- TRBJ2-3 TRBV7-2 - 15 TGTGCCAGCAGCTTAGCCTCCTCTACCGGAGATACGCAGTATTTT CASSLASSTGDTQYF
- TRBJ1-2 TRBV5-6 - 12 TGTGCCAGCAGCTTTAATGGGCTCGGCTACACCTTC CASSFNGLGYTF
few TRBJ1-2 TRBV5-1 - 15 TGCGCCAGCAGCTTGGACGGCAGACGGATCTATGGCTACACCTTC CASSLDGRRIYGYTF
- TRBJ1-5 TRBV4-2 - 15 TGTGCCAGCAGCCAAGATGCCGGACGGAATCAGCCCCAGCATTTT CASSQDAGRNQPQHF
- TRBJ1-6 TRBV11-2 - 15 TGTGCCAGCAGCTTAAAGTACAGGAGTAATTCACCCCTCCACTTT CASSLKYRSNSPLHF
few TRBJ2-7 TRBV5-4 - 14 TGTGCCAGCAGCTTCGGCCAGTACGAGTACGAGCAGTACTTC CASSFGQYEYEQYF
- TRBJ2-1 TRBV7-8 TRBD2 16 TGTGCCAGCAGCTTTCGGAGGACTAGCGGGGGGATTCAGCAGTTCTTC CASSFRRTSGGIQQFF
few TRBJ2-7 TRBV21-1 - 12 TGTGCCATCCGGACTAGTCCGTACGAGCAGTACTTC CAIRTSPYEQYF
- TRBJ2-7 TRBV19 - 13 TGTGCCAGTAGTACAAGGGGGAACTACGAGCAGTACTTC CASSTRGNYEQYF
- TRBJ1-4 TRBV12-3/TRBV12-4 TRBD1 15 TGTGCCAGCAGTCCCGGACAGGGGGGGACTGAAAAACTGTTTTTT CASSPGQGGTEKLFF
few TRBJ2-3 TRBV28 - 16 TGTGCCAGCAGTTCCCCTGGGGAACTTCTAACAGATACGCAGTATTTT CASSSPGELLTDTQYF
- TRBJ2-1 TRBV2 - 13 TGTGCCAGCAAAAGCGAGAGTTACAATGAGCAGTTCTTC CASKSESYNEQFF
few TRBJ2-2 TRBV10-3 - 15 TGTGCCATCAGGGAACAGGGAAGGGGCACCGGGGAGCTGTTTTTT CAIREQGRGTGELFF
many TRBJ2-6 TRBV7-9 - 20 TGTGCCAGCAGCTTGACGACGTATGACAGGACCAGCTCTGGGGCCAACGTCCTGACTTTC CASSLTTYDRTSSGANVLTF
- TRBJ2-1 TRBV11-3 TRBD2 16 TGTGCCAGCAGCTTAGGGGCTAGCGGAGGGTACAATGAGCAGTTCTTC CASSLGASGGYNEQFF
many TRBJ2-7 TRBV27 TRBD1 13 TGTGCCAGCAAATCGGACAGGGGCCACGAGCAGTACTTC CASKSDRGHEQYF
many TRBJ2-1 TRBV4-3 - 15 TGCGCCAGCAGCCAAGATCTGACATTGTACAATGAGCAGTTCTTC CASSQDLTLYNEQFF
many TRBJ2-7 TRBV27 - 16 TGTGCCAGCAGTACCGGCCGGACAGTTTTTACCTACGAGCAGTACTTC CASSTGRTVFTYEQYF
- TRBJ2-3 TRBV7-9 TRBD2 13 TGTGCCTCCGGTCTAGCGGGCACAGATACGCAGTATTTT CASGLAGTDTQYF
few TRBJ2-7 TRBV29-1 - 15 TGCAGCGTTGAAGGGGGGGCTAGATCTGCCTACGAGCAGTACTTC CSVEGGARSAYEQYF
many TRBJ1-1 TRBV7-2 - 15 TGTGCCAGCACCCCGGGCAGTCCTTTGAACACTGAAGCTTTCTTT CASTPGSPLNTEAFF
few TRBJ2-3 TRBV6-5 - 16 TGTGCCAGCAGTTATCGGGCAGGCGGCGGCACAGATACGCAGTATTTT CASSYRAGGGTDTQYF
- TRBJ1-6 TRBV6-1 - 11 TGTGCCAGCAGGGGGGAGGGACCCCTCCACTTT CASRGEGPLHF
- TRBJ2-7 TRBV28 TRBD1 13 TGTGCCAGCAGTTTTTGGCAGGGGGTAGGGCAGTACTTC CASSFWQGVGQYF
many TRBJ2-7 TRBV3-1 - 12 TGTGCCAGCAGCCAGGGACTCTACGAGCAGTACTTC CASSQGLYEQYF
- TRBJ1-1 TRBV5-5 - 15 TGTGCCGGGCCCGGGCGGTTAGGAAGGAACACTGAAGCTTTCTTT CAGPGRLGRNTEAFF
once TRBJ2-1 TRBV20-1 - 12 TGCAGTGCTAGAGCGGAGCACAATGAGCAGTTCTTC CSARAEHNEQFF
many TRBJ2-7 TRBV11-2 - 15 TGTGCCAGCAAGCCCCAAAGGGCCCCGACCTACGAGCAGTACTTC CASKPQRAPTYEQYF
- TRBJ1-1 TRBV27 TRBD1 15 TGTGCCAGCAGTACTCGAGACAGGGGAAACACTGAAGCTTTCTTT CASSTRDRGNTEAFF
many TRBJ1-5 TRBV2 - 13 TGTGCCAGCAGTGCGTATGAAAATCAGCCCCAGCATTTT CASSAYENQPQHF
few TRBJ2-2 TRBV3-1 TRBD1 13 TGTGCCTCCGGGACAGGCCCTGCCGGGGAGCTGTTTTTT CASGTGPAGELFF
- TRBJ2-7 TRBV7-9 - 12 TGTGCCAGCAGCGGGGCCCCCTACGAGCAGTACTTC CASSGAPYEQYF
many TRBJ1-6 TRBV3-1 TRBD1 15 TGTGCCAGCAGCGGCGGGGCAGGGGGAGGTTCACCCCTCCACTTT CASSGGAGGGSPLHF
many TRBJ2-7 TRBV11-1 TRBD2 14 TGTGCCAGCACCGCCCGTGGGGGGGCCTACGAGCAGTACTTC CASTARGGAYEQYF